This TCR beta chain was recovered during a study of regulatory T cells in long-lasting Graves disease. Indicated time point: newly diagnosed GD, antithyroid drugs for less than 3 months. Researchers made the TCR library from RNA that was extracted from PBMCs. The table lists this clonotype with many counts. The CDR3 contains 15 residues. Germline CDR1 and CDR2: SNHLY and FYNNEI. With 7 bases removed from V and 6 bases from J, the gap between germline ends came to 22 bases. Libraries of TCR beta came from iRepertoire HTBI primers plus Arm-PCR of CDR3 regions. Each CDR3 protein is one row after TCRdb ran MiXCR on the multiplex PCR reads. The repertoire holds hundreds of thousands of distinct CDR3 sequences, roughly 15% seen once, with 18% in the top ten. Separately, the same data were catalogued under a study of T cells in Graves' hyperthyroidism and ophthalmopathy. According to that study: It was uncontrolled infection, other autoimmune disease, pregnancy or lactation that excluded patients. The study based diagnoses on clinical symptoms, serum thyroxine and TRAb, thyroid ultrasound and orbital computed tomography. In the first-round RT-PCR of the TCR CDR3, the HTBI primer set was used. Most thyroid clonotypes that were expanded above 0.001 also turned up in blood.

The specimen comprised peripheral blood mononuclear cells (PBMCs), sampled at new diagnosis, from a patient treated with antithyroid drugs. The source is a woman aged 25 to 39 with Graves disease. This rearrangement joins TRBV2 to TRBJ2-7; a weak D match, TRBD1 (7 bases). The CDR3 here is CASKREGAQGLEQYF. The CDR3 nucleotides are TGTGCCAGCAAGCGAGAGGGGGCACAGGGACTCGAGCAGTACTTC.